Given below is one T cell receptor beta chain in context. Its antigen is currently unknown. These data come from a study of cytomegalovirus exposure and HLA in healthy donors. General study findings and limits: Relative to equally common others, HLA-associated TCR beta chains showed greater clonal expansion in a later analysis.

The V gene end was trimmed by 6 bases and the J gene end by 8 bases; junction bases not matched to a gene: 12. The CDR3 sequence is 16 residues long. The V gene's germline CDR1 is MNHNY and CDR2 SVGAGI (reference sequence). The PCR used 60 Vbeta and 13 Jbeta primers. TCRdb keeps only in-frame clones here, not all; method: immunoSEQ multiplex PCR. The table includes about 92,000 clones, 69% detected once. Sequenced material: PBMCs. This TCR was sampled from a man in his fifties or sixties in good health and CMV-seronegative. The rearrangement uses TRBV6-6 and TRBJ2-1, with 11 bases that match TRBD2. The CDR3 reads CASSPNSGRAVYEQFF. CDR3 DNA: TGTGCCAGCAGCCCCAATAGCGGGAGGGCCGTTTATGAGCAGTTCTTC.